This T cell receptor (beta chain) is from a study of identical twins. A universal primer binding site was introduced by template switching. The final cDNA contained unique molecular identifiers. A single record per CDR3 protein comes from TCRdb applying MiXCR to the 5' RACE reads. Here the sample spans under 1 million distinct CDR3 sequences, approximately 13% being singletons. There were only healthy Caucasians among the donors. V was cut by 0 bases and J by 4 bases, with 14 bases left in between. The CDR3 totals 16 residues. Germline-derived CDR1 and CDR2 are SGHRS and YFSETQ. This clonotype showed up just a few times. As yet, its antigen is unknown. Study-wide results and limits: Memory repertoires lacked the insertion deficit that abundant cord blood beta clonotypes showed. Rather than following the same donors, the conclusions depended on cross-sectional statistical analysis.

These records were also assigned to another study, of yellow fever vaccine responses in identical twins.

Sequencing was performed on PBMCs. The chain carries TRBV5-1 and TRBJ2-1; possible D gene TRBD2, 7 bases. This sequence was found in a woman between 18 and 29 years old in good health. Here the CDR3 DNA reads TGCGCCAGCAGCTTGGTTGGGGGGGCTCCTTACAATGAGCAGTTCTTC. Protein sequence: CASSLVGGAPYNEQFF.